This T cell receptor beta chain was identified in a study of technical replicates of blood from a handful of donors. The CDR3 extends over 15 amino acids. Germline CDR1 is SGDLS and CDR2 is YYNGEE. The germline V and J ends were trimmed by 4 bases and 8 bases, with 19 bases remaining between them. The protocol was immunoSEQ multiplex PCR, while the TCRdb copy is restricted to in-frame clones and leaves out a portion. The table lists about 76,000 clones, approximately 94% of them singletons. Input material: T cells isolated from PBMCs. The chain recombines TRBV9 with TRBJ1-3; D gene ambiguous. The source is a human donor in good health. The CDR3 nucleotides read TGTGCCAGCAGCAATGGCCAGGTCGTACCCCACACCATATATTTT. Translation: CASSNGQVVPHTIYF.